These 13 T cell receptor beta chains were all obtained from the same sample, sequenced in a study of response to subunit inactivated influenza vaccine. In TCRdb, the RT-PCR reads were re-called with MiXCR into one record per CDR3 protein. The sample contains fewer than 550,000 distinct CDR3 sequences, about 25% of which appear only once. The material sequenced was CD4+ T cells sorted from PBMCs, taken 4 to 6 days after vaccination. The receptors stem from a man in his forties or fifties who received an inactivated influenza vaccine.

This clonotype showed up just a few times. The chain combines TRBV20-1 with TRBJ2-7; TRBD1 matches 9 bases. The CDR3 is 13 residues long. CDR1 DFQATT and CDR2 SNEGSKA come from the germline V gene (reference sequence). J gave up 2 bases and V 6 bases, and 5 bases lay outside the gene matches. CDR3 nucleotide sequence: TGCAGTGCAGGGGGACAGGGAACCTACGAGCAGTACTTC. This gives the protein CSAGGQGTYEQYF.

This clonotype was detected a few times. The chain is built from TRBV7-2 and TRBJ1-5, with 7 bases matching TRBD1. There are 13 residues in the CDR3. Germline V gene lookup returns CDR1 SGHTA and CDR2 FQGNSA. The ends lost 2 bases at V and 6 bases at J; junction bases unmatched: 1. The CDR3 DNA follows: TGTGCCAGCAGCTTAAACAGGGGTCAGCCCCAGCATTTT. Translated: CASSLNRGQPQHF.

Only one count was recorded for this clonotype. This chain links TRBV6-2 or TRBV6-3 with TRBJ2-2; 7 positions match TRBD1. Trimming removed 6 bases from V and 6 bases from J; junction bases left unmatched: 4. CDR1 is MNHEY and CDR2 is SVGEGT in the germline V gene. This CDR3 comprises 13 residues. The CDR3 here is CASSSGQAGELFF. In nucleotides, the CDR3 is TGTGCCAGCAGCTCCGGACAGGCCGGGGAGCTGTTTTTT.

The genes are TRBV6-1 and TRBJ2-3; perhaps TRBD2 as D (5 bases). Germline assignment: CDR1 MNHNS and CDR2 SASEGT. The CDR3 sequence is 14 residues long. V lost 4 bases, J lost 0 bases, and 8 bases lay in between. This chain's CDR3 is CASSARESTDTQYF. The CDR3 coding sequence is TGTGCCAGCAGTGCGAGGGAGAGCACAGATACGCAGTATTTT.

The chain carries TRBV12-3 or TRBV12-4 and TRBJ1-1; 10 bases fit TRBD1. The CDR3 runs 12 residues. The V gene end was trimmed by 6 bases and the J gene end by 8 bases; junction bases not matched to a gene: 3. The CDR3 loop reads CASRDRGVEAFF. Written as DNA, the CDR3 is TGTGCCAGCAGGGACAGGGGGGTCGAAGCTTTCTTT.

This clonotype was seen once. The chain recombines TRBV2 with TRBJ2-1, with 9 bases matching TRBD1. The germline V gene has CDR1 SNHLY and CDR2 FYNNEI. This CDR3 is built from 13 residues. J was trimmed by 4 bases and V by 10 bases; bases with no gene match: 5. The CDR3 DNA reads TGTGCCATCCGGGACAGGGCTTACAATGAGCAGTTCTTC. Its protein is CAIRDRAYNEQFF.

This clonotype was counted ten times or more. V usage is TRBV7-2 and J usage is TRBJ2-1; TRBD2 might be the D (6 bases). Germline CDR1 SGHTA, CDR2 FQGNSA. V was pared by 5 bases and J by 5 bases, with 16 bases between. The CDR3 loop spans 15 amino acids. The CDR3 nucleotides read TGTGCCAGCAGCGGCCGGAGTAGCGGCCACAATGAGCAGTTCTTC. The encoded protein is CASSGRSSGHNEQFF.

The V call is TRBV10-3, the J call TRBJ2-5; 9 positions match TRBD2. CDR1 and CDR2 (germline): ENHRY, SYGVKD. There are 14 residues in the CDR3. V lost 5 bases to trimming and J lost 5 bases; unmatched junction nucleotides: 6. This CDR3 is CAISLAGLAETQYF. DNA for the CDR3: TGTGCCATCAGTCTAGCGGGATTAGCGGAGACCCAGTACTTC.

The CDR3 sequence: CATSVDRGTTGYEQYF. CDR3 DNA sequence: TGTGCCACCAGCGTCGACAGGGGGACAACGGGTTACGAGCAGTACTTC. V gene TRBV15 combines with J gene TRBJ2-7; 9 bases line up with TRBD1. The CDR3 is 16 residues long. The ends lost 5 bases at V and 4 bases at J; junction bases unmatched: 12. CDR1 and CDR2 (germline): LNHNV, YYDKDF (reference sequence). Filled out from reference TRBV15 and TRBJ2-7, the complete variable domain reads DAMVIQNPRYQVTQFGKPVTLSCSQTLNHNVMYWYQQKSSQAPKLLFHYYDKDFNNEADTPDNFQSRRPNTSFCFLDIRSPGLGDTAMYLCATSVDRGTTGYEQYFGPGTRLTVT.

V and J are TRBV5-1 and TRBJ2-7; 9 positions match TRBD1. Per the germline V gene, CDR1 is SGHRS and CDR2 is YFSETQ. This CDR3 has 15 amino acids. With V trimmed by 4 bases and J by 4 bases, 9 bases remained unmatched. CDR3 sequence: CASSPRQGGPYEQYF. CDR3 DNA: TGCGCCAGCAGCCCCCGACAGGGGGGCCCTTACGAGCAGTACTTC.

This clonotype was found a few times. This chain connects TRBV7-9 to TRBJ2-5; 9 nucleotides agree with TRBD2. Trimming took 6 bases from V and 5 from J; bases not matched to a gene: 10. Germline V gives CDR1 SEHNR, CDR2 FQNEAQ (reference sequence). The CDR3 has 15 amino acids. This chain's CDR3 is CASSLGGRALETQYF. The DNA of the CDR3 is TGTGCCAGCAGTCTGGGCGGGAGGGCCCTGGAGACCCAGTACTTC.

The chain carries TRBV11-3 and TRBJ2-7; no definite D call. The CDR3 spans 12 residues. Trimming removed 5 bases from V and 6 bases from J, with 11 bases in between. In germline, CDR1 is SGHNT, CDR2 YENEEA. The CDR3: CASSRTNGEQYF. The CDR3 region has the DNA TGTGCCAGCAGCCGGACGAACGGCGAGCAGTACTTC.

As DNA, the CDR3 is TGTGCCAGCAGTCCCCTCGGTAGGGGCTTAGGGTACAATGAGCAGTTCTTC. Translation: CASSPLGRGLGYNEQFF. V gene TRBV6-1 combines with J gene TRBJ2-1; possibly TRBD1 for D (5 bases). This CDR3 comprises 17 residues. Trimming removed 5 bases from V and 4 bases from J, with 21 bases in between. Germline-derived CDR1 and CDR2 are MNHNS and SASEGT.